These 5 T cell receptor beta chains came from one sample sequenced in a study of shared clonotypes between healthy human individuals. TCRdb keeps only in-frame clones here, not all; method: immunoSEQ multiplex PCR. The repertoire holds about 1.1 million clones, with 75% to 85% as singletons. Sequenced: memory CD4+ T cells from PBMCs. This sample's subset: CD45RA-negative fraction. These receptors originate from a man aged 18 to 35 in good health. Some clones in this sample may be carry-over from other donors' samples.

Remarks on this clone: This same CDR3 is encoded by further DNA sequences in the sample. CDR3 sequence: CAISGQGYGYTF. CDR3 sequence (DNA): TGTGCCATCAGTGGACAGGGGTATGGCTACACCTTC. The chain recombines TRBV10-3 with TRBJ1-2; 8 nucleotides match TRBD1. In germline, CDR1 is ENHRY, CDR2 SYGVKD. The CDR3 runs to 12 residues. V lost 4 bases and J lost 5; bases outside the gene matches: 0.

V and J are TRBV7-2 and TRBJ2-5; D is unclear. The CDR3 covers 15 residues. Trimming cost V 0 bases and J 1 base, with 9 bases left between them. The germline V gene has CDR1 SGHTA and CDR2 FQGNSA. This chain's CDR3 is CASSLASSFQETQYF. The CDR3 region has the DNA TGTGCCAGCAGCTTAGCGTCCAGCTTCCAAGAGACCCAGTACTTC.

This chain connects TRBV19 to TRBJ1-2, with D tentatively TRBD1 (6 bases). V shed 5 bases and J shed 5 bases, with 15 bases lying between them. The CDR3 length is 14 residues. CDR1 is LNHDA, CDR2 SQIVND, per germline (reference sequence). The CDR3 bases are TGTGCCAGTAGTGCCTGGACAGCCGTTTATGGCTACACCTTC. This sequence encodes CASSAWTAVYGYTF.

The sample holds many counts of this clone. This chain uses TRBV5-1 with TRBJ1-1, with D possibly TRBD1 on 5 matching bases. Per the germline V gene, CDR1 is SGHRS and CDR2 is YFSETQ. This CDR3 has 13 residues. Trimming took off 2 bases at V and 2 bases at J, with 7 bases between the two ends. CDR3 in amino acids: CASSFRDNTEAFF. Here the CDR3 DNA reads TGCGCCAGCAGCTTCCGGGACAACACTGAAGCTTTCTTT.

V gene TRBV6-5 combines with J gene TRBJ1-4, with D perhaps TRBD1 (5 bases). Germline CDR1 MNHEY, CDR2 SVGAGI. CDR3 length equals 14 residues. V gave up 5 bases and J gave up 10 bases, with 17 bases separating them. The CDR3 spells CASSAPAGSGKLFF. The CDR3 DNA reads as TGTGCCAGCAGTGCTCCTGCAGGGAGTGGAAAACTGTTTTTT.